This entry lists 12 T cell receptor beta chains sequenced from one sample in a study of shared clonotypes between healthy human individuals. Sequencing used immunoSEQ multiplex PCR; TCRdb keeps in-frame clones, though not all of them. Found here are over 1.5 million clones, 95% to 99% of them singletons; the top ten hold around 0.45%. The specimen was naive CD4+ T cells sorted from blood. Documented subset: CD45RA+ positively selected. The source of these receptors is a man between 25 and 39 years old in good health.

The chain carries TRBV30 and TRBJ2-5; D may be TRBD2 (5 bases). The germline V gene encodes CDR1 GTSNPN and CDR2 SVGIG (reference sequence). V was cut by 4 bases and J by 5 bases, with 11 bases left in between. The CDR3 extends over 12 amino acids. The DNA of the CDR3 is TGTGCCTGGACTCCCGGCGGGGAGACCCAGTACTTC. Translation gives CAWTPGGETQYF.

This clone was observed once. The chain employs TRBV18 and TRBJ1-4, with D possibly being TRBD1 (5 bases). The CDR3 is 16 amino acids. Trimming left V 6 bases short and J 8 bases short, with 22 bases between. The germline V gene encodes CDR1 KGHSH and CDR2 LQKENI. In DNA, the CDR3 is TGTGCCAGCTCTCCTAAGGGAGGAACAGGTGCCGAAAAACTGTTTTTT. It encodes CASSPKGGTGAEKLFF.

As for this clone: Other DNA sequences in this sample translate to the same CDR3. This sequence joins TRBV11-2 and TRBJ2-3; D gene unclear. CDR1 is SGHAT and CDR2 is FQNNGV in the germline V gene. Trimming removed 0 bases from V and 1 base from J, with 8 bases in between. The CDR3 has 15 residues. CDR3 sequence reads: CASSLDGVGTDTQYF. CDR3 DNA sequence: TGTGCCAGCAGCTTAGATGGGGTTGGCACAGATACGCAGTATTTT.

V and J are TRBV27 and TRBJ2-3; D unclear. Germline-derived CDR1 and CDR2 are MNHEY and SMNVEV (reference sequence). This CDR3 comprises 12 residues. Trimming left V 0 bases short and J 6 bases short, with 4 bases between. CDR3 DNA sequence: TGTGCCAGCAGTTTATCGGGGGATACGCAGTATTTT. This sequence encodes CASSLSGDTQYF.

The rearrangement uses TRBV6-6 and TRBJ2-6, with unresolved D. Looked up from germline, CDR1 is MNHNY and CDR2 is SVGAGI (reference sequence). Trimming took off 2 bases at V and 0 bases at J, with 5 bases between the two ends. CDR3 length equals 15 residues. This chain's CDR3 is CASSYPGSGANVLTF. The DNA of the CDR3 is TGTGCCAGCAGTTACCCCGGCTCTGGGGCCAACGTCCTGACTTTC.

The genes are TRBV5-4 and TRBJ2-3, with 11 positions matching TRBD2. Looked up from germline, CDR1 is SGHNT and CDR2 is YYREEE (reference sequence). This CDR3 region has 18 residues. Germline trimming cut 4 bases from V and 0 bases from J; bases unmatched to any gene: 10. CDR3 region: CASSPGTSGSFSTDTQYF. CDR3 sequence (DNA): TGTGCCAGCAGCCCCGGGACTAGCGGATCCTTTAGCACAGATACGCAGTATTTT. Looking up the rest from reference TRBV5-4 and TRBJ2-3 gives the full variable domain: ETGVTQSPTHLIKTRGQQVTLRCSSQSGHNTVSWYQQALGQGPQFIFQYYREEENGRGNFPPRFSGLQFPNYSSELNVNALELDDSALYLCASSPGTSGSFSTDTQYFGPGTRLTVL.

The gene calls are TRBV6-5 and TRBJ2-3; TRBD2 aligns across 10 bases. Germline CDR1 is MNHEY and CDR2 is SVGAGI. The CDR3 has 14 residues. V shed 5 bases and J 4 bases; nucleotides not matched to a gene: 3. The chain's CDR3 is CASSRAGGADTQYF. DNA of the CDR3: TGTGCCAGCAGTAGAGCGGGAGGGGCAGATACGCAGTATTTT.

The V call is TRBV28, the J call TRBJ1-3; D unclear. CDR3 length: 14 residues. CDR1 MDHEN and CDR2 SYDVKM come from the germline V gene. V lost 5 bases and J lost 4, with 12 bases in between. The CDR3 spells CASSLLGSGNTIYF. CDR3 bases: TGTGCCAGCAGTCTCTTGGGGTCAGGAAACACCATATATTTT.

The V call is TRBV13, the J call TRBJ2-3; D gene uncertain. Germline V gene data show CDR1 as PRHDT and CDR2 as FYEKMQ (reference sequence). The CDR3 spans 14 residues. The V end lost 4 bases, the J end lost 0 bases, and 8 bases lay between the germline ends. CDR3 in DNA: TGTGCCAGCAGCTGGGGTGTCAGCACAGATACGCAGTATTTT. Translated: CASSWGVSTDTQYF.

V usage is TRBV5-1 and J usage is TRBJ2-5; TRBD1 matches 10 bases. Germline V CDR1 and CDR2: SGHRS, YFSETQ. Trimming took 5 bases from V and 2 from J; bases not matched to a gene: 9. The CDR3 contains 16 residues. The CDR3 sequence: CASRKPGTGDQETQYF. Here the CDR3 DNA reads TGCGCCAGCAGGAAGCCCGGGACAGGGGATCAAGAGACCCAGTACTTC.

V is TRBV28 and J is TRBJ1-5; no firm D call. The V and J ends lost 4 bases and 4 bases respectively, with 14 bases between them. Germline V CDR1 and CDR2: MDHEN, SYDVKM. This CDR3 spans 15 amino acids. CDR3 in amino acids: CASSSGPLLNQPQHF. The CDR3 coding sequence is TGTGCCAGCAGTTCCGGGCCCCTCCTTAATCAGCCCCAGCATTTT.

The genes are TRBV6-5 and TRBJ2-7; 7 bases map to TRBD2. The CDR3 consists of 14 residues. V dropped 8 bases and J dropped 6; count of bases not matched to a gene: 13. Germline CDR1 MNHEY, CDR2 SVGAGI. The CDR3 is CASGSRLAFSEQYF. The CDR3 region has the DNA TGTGCCAGCGGATCCCGACTAGCTTTCTCCGAGCAGTACTTC.